Listed below are T cell receptor beta chains from one sample, sequenced in a study of blood T cell repertoires in COVID-19. Clones were sequenced by immunoSEQ multiplex PCR, and TCRdb holds only the in-frame ones, with some missing. The data show fewer than 150,000 clones, more than 75% seen once. Sequenced input: peripheral blood. These receptors all stem from a woman aged 60-75 years with acute or convalescent COVID-19. Both conserved end residues are part of each CDR3. A D gene is named only where the DNA matches it firmly. The size of a clone is reported for some rows only, either as once, few or many, or as a class for expanded clones.

>TRBD1|13|once|TRBJ2-7|TRBV30
TGTGCCTGGGCGGGACAGGGGATGGGCGAGCAGTACTTC
CAWAGQGMGEQYF
>NA|16|NA|TRBJ2-3|TRBV5-1
TGCGCCAGCAGCTTGTATGTCGGGGGAGCGGCAGATACGCAGTATTTT
CASSLYVGGAADTQYF
>NA|17|NA|TRBJ2-1|TRBV9
TGTGCCAGCAGCGAACTAGGAGGAGGTAGCTCCTACAATGAGCAGTTCTTC
CASSELGGGSSYNEQFF
>TRBD2|16|NA|TRBJ2-5|TRBV24-1
TGTGCCACCAGTGAAGTCTGGGCGGGAGGGGGAGAGACCCAGTACTTC
CATSEVWAGGGETQYF
>TRBD1|13|NA|TRBJ1-1|TRBV4-1
TGCGCCAGCAGGCCCATAGGGGGCTCGGGAGCTTTCTTT
CASRPIGGSGAFF
>TRBD1|15|NA|TRBJ1-3|TRBV6-1
TGTGCCAGCAGTGAACAAAACAGGGGTGGAAACACCATATATTTT
CASSEQNRGGNTIYF
>NA|12|NA|TRBJ1-1|TRBV29-1
TGCAGCGCCCTGACAACGAACACTGAAGCTTTCTTT
CSALTTNTEAFF
>TRBD2|11|NA|TRBJ2-1|TRBV24-1
TGTGCCACCGGGGGGGGGAATGAGCAGTTCTTC
CATGGGNEQFF
>NA|14|NA|TRBJ1-1|TRBV15
TGTGCCACCAGCGGACAGAACAGGAACACTGAAGCTTTCTTT
CATSGQNRNTEAFF
>TRBD1|17|few|TRBJ1-5|TRBV19
TGTGCCAGTAGCCGAATCACCTGGGACAGGGAAGAAAAGCCCCAGCATTTT
CASSRITWDREEKPQHF
>TRBD2|16|NA|TRBJ2-1|TRBV7-2
TGTGCCAGCAGCTCCTTACTAGCGGGTAGGGGGAATGAGCAGTTCTTC
CASSSLLAGRGNEQFF
>NA|13|NA|TRBJ2-7|TRBV6-5
TGTGCCAGCAGGGTACAGGACAACTACGAGCAGTACTTC
CASRVQDNYEQYF
>TRBD1|16|few|TRBJ2-5|TRBV18
TGTGCCAGCTCACCAGTGACAGGGCGTTTTGGGGAGACCCAGTACTTC
CASSPVTGRFGETQYF
>TRBD1|15|NA|TRBJ1-2|TRBV9
TGTGCCAGCAGCGCGCAAGGGGACAGCTCTTATGGCTACACCTTC
CASSAQGDSSYGYTF
>NA|14|NA|TRBJ1-4|TRBV5-4
TGTGCCAGCAGTGTAGAGAGAACTAATGAAAAACTGTTTTTT
CASSVERTNEKLFF
>TRBD2|17|once|TRBJ2-5|TRBV7-2
TGTGCCAGCAGCTTAGTATCCCTGACGGGCGGGGGGGAGACCCAGTACTTC
CASSLVSLTGGGETQYF
>TRBD1|15|NA|TRBJ2-7|TRBV7-7
TGTGCTAGCAGTCCGCTGGGACAGGGGAAGGACGAGCAGTACTTC
CASSPLGQGKDEQYF
>NA|14|NA|TRBJ1-4|TRBV3-1/TRBV3-2
TGTGCCAGCACCCTCTTAGGACAGAGCGTAAAACTGTTTTTT
CASTLLGQSVKLFF
>NA|11|NA|TRBJ2-1|TRBV6-5
TGTGCCAGCAGTTTTCGGGAGAAACAGTTCTTC
CASSFREKQFF
>TRBD1|16|NA|TRBJ1-5|TRBV16
TGTGCCAGCAGCCCCCGCGGACGCCCAGGGGGTCAGCCCCAGCATTTT
CASSPRGRPGGQPQHF
>TRBD2|15|NA|TRBJ2-1|TRBV27
TGTGCCAGCAGTTTAGGGGCTAGCGGAGGGGATGAGCAGTTCTTC
CASSLGASGGDEQFF
>NA|15|NA|TRBJ1-2|TRBV5-1
TGCGCCAGCAGCTTGACAGGAGATACTTTCTATGGCTACACCTTC
CASSLTGDTFYGYTF
>NA|13|NA|TRBJ2-1|TRBV28
TGTGCCACCGCCGGGACACCTCGCAATGAGCAGTTCTTC
CATAGTPRNEQFF
>TRBD1|15|NA|TRBJ2-2|TRBV7-2
TGTGCCAGCAGCCCGGACAGGAGGAACACCGGGGAGCTGTTTTTT
CASSPDRRNTGELFF
>NA|14|NA|TRBJ2-1|TRBV7-2
TGTGCCAGCAGCTCGGACTGGCACTACAATGAGCAGTTCTTC
CASSSDWHYNEQFF
>TRBD1|15|few|TRBJ1-5|TRBV4-1
TGCGCCAGCAGCCAAGACATGACAGGGTTCCAGCCCCAGCATTTT
CASSQDMTGFQPQHF